The following is a TCR beta chain sequence with its context. What it recognizes is unknown. These data belong to a study of human T cells and chemical hapten exposure. Original processing notes: A per-sample median of roughly 96,000 TCRs was observed, with a range of about 23,224 to 700,000. TCRdb ran MiXCR on the RACE reads and lists one entry per CDR3 protein. The V and J calls come from TCRdb's annotation, not from the publication. The repertoire has around 250,000 distinct CDR3 sequences, approximately 8.6% of them found once; the top ten carry around 2.5%. Findings and caveats of the study: It was expanded TCRs that formed significantly more large CDR3 similarity clusters than controls did. Healthy individuals' immune responses may differ from those of donors, who had alopecia. After DPC sensitization, TCRs above 1 in 1000 frequency showed no change.

Time point reported: pre-sensitization, week 0. The sample's treatment: therapeutic diphenylcyclopropenone sensitization with weekly scalp DPC. This TCR came from a woman aged 40-49 years with alopecia areata. Some clones in this sample may be carry-over from other donors' samples. This specimen was whole blood, taken in connection with sensitization to the hapten diphenylcyclopropenone (DPC).

The CDR3 is CASRAGQGGYEQYF. DNA of the CDR3: TGCGCCAGCCGAGCGGGACAGGGAGGATACGAGCAGTACTTC. V usage is TRBV5-1 and J usage is TRBJ2-7; 9 bases fit TRBD1. The CDR3 loop spans 14 amino acids. The V gene end was trimmed by 7 bases and the J gene end by 4 bases; junction bases not matched to a gene: 9. Germline assignment: CDR1 SGHRS and CDR2 YFSETQ.